The next 29 T cell receptor beta chains were all read from a single sample in a study of blood T cell repertoires in COVID-19. TCRdb's copy holds only in-frame clones and misses some; the assay was immunoSEQ multiplex PCR. Altogether 150,000 to 200,000 clones are present, roughly 87% being singletons, with the ten largest covering 0.95% to 1.5%. The sequenced sample consisted of PBMCs or T cells enriched from blood (not recorded which). The receptors were sampled from a human donor with acute COVID-19. The donor label of this sample is uncertain.

The chain employs TRBV12-3 or TRBV12-4 and TRBJ1-1, with 7 bases that match TRBD1. The CDR3 spans 13 residues. V shed 4 bases, J shed 10 bases, and the junction held 9 bases outside the gene matches. CDR3 protein: CASSSTIAGGAFF. The CDR3, as DNA: TGTGCCAGCAGTTCTACAATTGCAGGGGGAGCTTTCTTT.

The CDR3 sequence is CASRDFPNEQFF. In DNA, the CDR3 is TGTGCCAGCAGGGACTTCCCCAATGAGCAGTTCTTC. The rearrangement uses TRBV6-6 and TRBJ2-1; the D gene is possibly TRBD2 (5 bases). CDR1 and CDR2 (germline): MNHNY, SVGAGI (reference sequence). V dropped 6 bases and J dropped 6 bases, with 9 bases sitting between them. This CDR3 contains 12 residues.

This chain uses TRBV7-9 with TRBJ1-2; 8 bases align to TRBD1. V lost 2 bases, J lost 4 bases, and 3 bases stayed unmatched. Germline-derived CDR1 and CDR2 are SEHNR and FQNEAQ (reference sequence). The CDR3 has 14 residues. CDR3 residues: CASSLNQGAYGYTF. The DNA of the CDR3 is TGTGCCAGCAGCTTAAACCAGGGGGCCTATGGCTACACCTTC.

V and J are TRBV6-2 or TRBV6-3 and TRBJ2-5; D is unresolved. The germline CDR1 and CDR2 sequences are MNHEY and SVGEGT. This CDR3 comprises 15 residues. V was cut by 3 bases and J by 1 base, with 12 bases left in between. The CDR3 nucleotides are TGTGCCAGCAGTTATAACGTTGCGAGCCAAGAGACCCAGTACTTC. This codes for CASSYNVASQETQYF.

The chain links TRBV5-6 to TRBJ2-7; D gene uncertain. The CDR3 runs to 13 residues. Germline CDR1 SGHDT, CDR2 YYEEEE. V lost 0 bases and J 4 bases, leaving 8 bases between the germline ends. The CDR3 sequence: CASSLGFEYEQYF. In DNA, the CDR3 is TGTGCCAGCAGCTTGGGATTCGAGTACGAGCAGTACTTC.

The chain recombines TRBV7-2 with TRBJ1-5, with D possibly matching TRBD1 (6 bases). This CDR3 region has 15 residues. Germline-derived CDR1 and CDR2 are SGHTA and FQGNSA. The germline V and J ends were trimmed by 1 base and 7 bases, with 14 bases remaining between them. The CDR3 protein is CASSLDQGTEQPQHF. The CDR3 DNA follows: TGTGCCAGCAGCTTAGATCAGGGGACGGAACAGCCCCAGCATTTT.

The rearrangement joins TRBV2 to TRBJ2-3; D perhaps matches TRBD2 (5 bases). CDR3 size: 14 residues. In germline, CDR1 is SNHLY, CDR2 FYNNEI. V gave up 4 bases and J gave up 6 bases, with 14 bases separating them. The CDR3 is CASSVIGGRDTQYF. For the CDR3, the DNA is TGTGCCAGCAGTGTAATAGGCGGGCGCGATACGCAGTATTTT.

The genes are TRBV5-6 and TRBJ1-1; TRBD1 matches at 7 bases. The CDR3 length is 14 residues. With 2 bases clipped from V and 6 bases from J, the junction kept 7 bases outside the gene matches. Germline CDR1 reads SGHDT; CDR2 reads YYEEEE. The CDR3 DNA reads TGTGCCAGCAGCTTTTTAGACAGGGTCGCTGAAGCTTTCTTT. This encodes CASSFLDRVAEAFF.

For the CDR3, the DNA is TGTGCCAGCACCCGTCCGGGGACTGAAGCTTTCTTT. Translation gives CASTRPGTEAFF. V is TRBV6-5 and J is TRBJ1-1; no clear D. CDR3 size: 12 residues. V lost 7 bases and J 5 bases, leaving 11 bases between the germline ends. Germline V gene lookup returns CDR1 MNHEY and CDR2 SVGAGI.

The chain carries TRBV7-6 and TRBJ2-7, with 7 bases aligning to TRBD2. Germline V gives CDR1 SGHVS, CDR2 FNYEAQ. The CDR3 totals 15 residues. Trimming at V came to 0 bases and at J to 3 bases, leaving 5 bases not matched to a gene. The CDR3 DNA reads TGTGCCAGCAGCTTAGCCGGAGCGGGGTTCTACGAGCAGTACTTC. Residues: CASSLAGAGFYEQYF.

The gene calls are TRBV7-9 and TRBJ2-3; 9 bases match TRBD2. Per the germline V gene, CDR1 is SEHNR and CDR2 is FQNEAQ (reference sequence). J lost 5 bases, V lost 6 bases, and 9 bases had no gene match. CDR3 length: 15 amino acids. CDR3 region: CASSSASGALDTQYF. CDR3 nucleotides: TGTGCCAGCAGTTCGGCTAGCGGGGCCCTAGATACGCAGTATTTT.

The chain links TRBV7-9 to TRBJ2-7; unclear D gene. V shed 3 bases and J shed 6 bases, with 21 bases lying between them. In germline, CDR1 is SEHNR, CDR2 FQNEAQ (reference sequence). CDR3 size: 16 residues. Here the CDR3 DNA reads TGTGCCAGCAGCTTCCAGTCCCCTCTCTCCCCCGCCGAGCAGTACTTC. Protein sequence: CASSFQSPLSPAEQYF.

The genes are TRBV9 and TRBJ2-1; 8 bases line up with TRBD2. Germline CDR1 and CDR2: SGDLS and YYNGEE. The CDR3 has 15 amino acids. J lost 5 bases, V lost 0 bases, and 4 bases had no gene match. Here the CDR3 DNA reads TGTGCCAGCAGCGTAGCGGGGGGGGCTAACAATGAGCAGTTCTTC. As protein: CASSVAGGANNEQFF.

This chain links TRBV27 with TRBJ2-1; D is possibly TRBD1 (5 bases). The length of the CDR3 is 13 residues. V lost 6 bases, J lost 4 bases, and 10 bases lay in between. Germline loops: CDR1 MNHEY, CDR2 SMNVEV (reference sequence). DNA for the CDR3: TGTGCCAGCAGCCGTGACAGTTACAATGAGCAGTTCTTC. Translated, it gives CASSRDSYNEQFF.

In its sample, this clone was seen a few times. The rearrangement uses TRBV18 and TRBJ1-2; 10 bases are a match to TRBD1. This CDR3 spans 15 amino acids. Germline assignment: CDR1 KGHSH and CDR2 LQKENI. Trimming at V came to 2 bases and at J to 8 bases, leaving 8 bases not matched to a gene. CDR3 sequence (DNA): TGTGCCAGCTCACCAGCCGGGACAGGGGTTTACGGCTACACCTTC. It is translated as CASSPAGTGVYGYTF.

The gene calls are TRBV30 and TRBJ2-3, with 15 bases aligning to TRBD2. Losses at the gene ends were 6 bases for V and 3 bases for J; bases not matched to a gene: 16. The CDR3 has 19 amino acids. CDR1 and CDR2 from the germline V gene are GTSNPN and SVGIG (reference sequence). The CDR3 region has the DNA TGTGCCTGCCGGTGGTCCGGACTAGCGGGGGGGCTCAAGACAGATACGCAGTATTTT. Its translation: CACRWSGLAGGLKTDTQYF.

The chain couples TRBV11-2 to TRBJ2-1, with TRBD2 matching over 8 bases. With V trimmed by 3 bases and J by 4 bases, 14 bases remained unmatched. The CDR3 sequence is 18 residues long. Germline CDR1 and CDR2: SGHAT and FQNNGV. The CDR3 nucleotides read TGTGCCAGCAGCTTGGGGACCGGGACTAGACTACGTTACAATGAGCAGTTCTTC. Protein sequence: CASSLGTGTRLRYNEQFF.

In this sample, this clone turned up a few times. CDR3 nucleotides: TGTGCCAGCAGCCTCAGACAGGGAGAAGAGACCCAGTACTTC. Amino acid sequence: CASSLRQGEETQYF. The rearrangement uses TRBV3-1 (or the pseudogene TRBV3-2) and TRBJ2-5, with 7 bases identical to TRBD1. This CDR3 contains 14 residues. The J segment lost 3 bases and the V segment lost 4 bases, leaving 5 bases of the junction unmatched. Germline lookup yields CDR1 LGHDT and CDR2 YNNKEL (reference sequence).

This chain uses TRBV7-2 with TRBJ2-7, with 9 bases that match TRBD1. The CDR3 has 13 amino acids. Germline CDR1 reads SGHTA; CDR2 reads FQGNSA. V was pared by 8 bases and J by 6 bases, with 8 bases of the junction left unmatched. The CDR3: CASDKDRGGEQYF. The CDR3 DNA is TGTGCCAGCGACAAGGACAGGGGTGGCGAGCAGTACTTC.

CDR3 sequence: CASSDTRTDTQYF. Here the CDR3 DNA reads TGTGCCAGCAGTGACACACGCACAGATACGCAGTATTTT. The V and J genes are TRBV2 and TRBJ2-3, with D unresolved. The CDR3 totals 13 residues. Per the germline V gene, CDR1 is SNHLY and CDR2 is FYNNEI. V shed 3 bases and J shed 1 base, with 5 bases lying between them.

The CDR3 bases are TGTGCCAGCAGGCTAGCGGGGGGGCCGGCAGATACGCAGTATTTT. The encoded protein is CASRLAGGPADTQYF. The rearrangement links TRBV6-5 to TRBJ2-3; the match to TRBD2 covers 12 bases. V shed 6 bases, J shed 4 bases, and the junction held 5 bases outside the gene matches. CDR3 length: 15 amino acids. Germline V gives CDR1 MNHEY, CDR2 SVGAGI.

V usage is TRBV6-5 and J usage is TRBJ2-5; 8 nucleotides agree with TRBD1. Germline assignment: CDR1 MNHEY and CDR2 SVGAGI. After removal of 6 bases from V and 7 bases from J, the junction contained 10 bases not matched to a gene. The CDR3 sequence is 14 residues long. Written as DNA, the CDR3 is TGTGCCAGCAGGATTTCAGGGGGCGGCGGGACCCAGTACTTC. It specifies CASRISGGGGTQYF.

V and J are TRBV20-1 and TRBJ1-5, with TRBD1 matching 7 bases. Germline assignment: CDR1 DFQATT and CDR2 SNEGSKA (reference sequence). Germline trimming cut 3 bases from V and 3 bases from J; bases unmatched to any gene: 5. The CDR3 loop spans 14 amino acids. CDR3: CSASGTDYNQPQHF. CDR3 in DNA: TGCAGTGCTAGTGGGACAGACTACAATCAGCCCCAGCATTTT.

The J gene is TRBJ2-2, the V gene TRBV7-7, with 12 bases matching TRBD2. CDR3 length: 18 amino acids. The germline CDR1 and CDR2 sequences are SSHAT and FNYEAQ (reference sequence). V lost 5 bases and J lost 7; bases outside the gene matches: 14. CDR3 in DNA: TGTGCCAGCAGCCCCAGACTAGCGGGGGACGTAAGAGGCGGGGAGCTGTTTTTT. This sequence encodes CASSPRLAGDVRGGELFF. The full variable domain, its missing parts supplied by reference TRBV7-7 and TRBJ2-2, is GAGVSQSPRYKVTKRGQDVTLRCDPISSHATLYWYQQALGQGPEFLTYFNYEAQPDKSGLPSDRFSAERPEGSISTLTIQRTEQRDSAMYRCASSPRLAGDVRGGELFFGEGSRLTVL.

The chain uses TRBV4-2 and TRBJ2-7; possibly TRBD2 for D (6 bases). The length of the CDR3 is 15 residues. Germline CDR1 reads LGHNA; CDR2 reads YNFKEQ. The V end was cut by 2 bases, the J end by 4 bases, with 15 bases between. The CDR3 protein is CASSQLAEGRYEQYF. The CDR3 DNA reads as TGTGCCAGCAGCCAATTAGCGGAGGGCCGGTACGAGCAGTACTTC.

V gene TRBV30 combines with J gene TRBJ1-6; D gene ambiguous. Germline V CDR1 and CDR2: GTSNPN, SVGIG (reference sequence). The CDR3 is 13 amino acids. The V gene lost 7 bases and the J gene lost 9 bases, with 16 bases spanning the gap. The CDR3 DNA follows: TGTGCCTTACTCGGACGGGATCCTTCACCCCTCCACTTT. It translates to CALLGRDPSPLHF.

V usage is TRBV2 and J usage is TRBJ1-6; D is unclear. The CDR3 covers 12 residues. CDR1 is SNHLY and CDR2 is FYNNEI in the germline V gene. V lost 5 bases and J 10 bases, leaving 9 bases between the germline ends. CDR3 region: CASSLPFSPLHF. DNA of the CDR3: TGTGCCAGCAGTCTCCCCTTCTCACCCCTCCACTTT. Variable domain in full (rest from reference TRBV2 and TRBJ1-6): EPEVTQTPSHQVTQMGQEVILRCVPISNHLYFYWYRQILGQKVEFLVSFYNNEISEKSEIFDDQFSVERPDGSNFTLKIRSTKLEDSAMYFCASSLPFSPLHFGNGTRLTVT.

This clone occurred once. CDR3 region: CASSSSGTSYETQYF. The CDR3 DNA reads as TGCGCCAGCAGCTCCTCCGGGACTAGCTATGAGACCCAGTACTTC. V is TRBV5-1 and J is TRBJ2-5; TRBD2 agrees at 9 bases. The CDR3 has 15 residues. Germline loops: CDR1 SGHRS, CDR2 YFSETQ. V lost 3 bases, J lost 5 bases, and 8 bases stayed unmatched.

V and J are TRBV6-5 and TRBJ2-7, with TRBD1 matching 8 bases. V lost 10 bases to trimming and J lost 1 base; unmatched junction nucleotides: 6. The CDR3 consists of 13 residues. Germline V gene lookup returns CDR1 MNHEY and CDR2 SVGAGI. The CDR3 is CAISRGPSYEQYF. CDR3 coding DNA: TGTGCCATTAGCAGGGGGCCGTCCTACGAGCAGTACTTC.